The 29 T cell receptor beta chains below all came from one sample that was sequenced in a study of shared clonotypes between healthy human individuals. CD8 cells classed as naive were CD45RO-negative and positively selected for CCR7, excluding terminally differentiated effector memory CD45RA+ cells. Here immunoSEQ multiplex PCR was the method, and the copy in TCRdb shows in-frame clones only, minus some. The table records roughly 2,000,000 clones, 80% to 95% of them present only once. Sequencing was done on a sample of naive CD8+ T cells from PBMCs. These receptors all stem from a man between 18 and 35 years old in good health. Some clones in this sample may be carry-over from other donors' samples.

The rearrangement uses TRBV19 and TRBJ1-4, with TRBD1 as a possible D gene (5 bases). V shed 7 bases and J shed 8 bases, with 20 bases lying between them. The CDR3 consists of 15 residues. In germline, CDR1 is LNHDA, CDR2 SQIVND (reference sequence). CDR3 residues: CASTLGPDPGEKLFF. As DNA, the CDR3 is TGTGCCAGTACCCTGGGACCTGACCCGGGAGAAAAACTGTTTTTT.

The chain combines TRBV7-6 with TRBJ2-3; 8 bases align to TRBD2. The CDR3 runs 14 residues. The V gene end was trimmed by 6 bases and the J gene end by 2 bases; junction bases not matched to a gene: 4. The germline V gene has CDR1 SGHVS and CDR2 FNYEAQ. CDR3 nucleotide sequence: TGTGCCAGCAGACCAGCGGGAGTCACAGATACGCAGTATTTT. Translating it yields CASRPAGVTDTQYF.

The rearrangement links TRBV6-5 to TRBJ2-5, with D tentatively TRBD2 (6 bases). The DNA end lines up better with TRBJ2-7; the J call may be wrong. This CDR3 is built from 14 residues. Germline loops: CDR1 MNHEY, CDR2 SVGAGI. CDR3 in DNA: TGTGCCAGCAGGTACGGGACTCCTGACTACGAGCAGTACTTC. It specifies CASRYGTPDYEQYF.

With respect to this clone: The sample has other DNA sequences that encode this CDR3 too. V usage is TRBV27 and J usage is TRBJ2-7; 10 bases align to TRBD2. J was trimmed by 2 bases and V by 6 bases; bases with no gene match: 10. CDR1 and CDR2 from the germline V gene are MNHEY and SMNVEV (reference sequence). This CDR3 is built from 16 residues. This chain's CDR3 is CASSPSSGRRAYEQYF. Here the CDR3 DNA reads TGTGCCAGCAGCCCCTCTAGCGGGAGAAGGGCCTACGAGCAGTACTTC.

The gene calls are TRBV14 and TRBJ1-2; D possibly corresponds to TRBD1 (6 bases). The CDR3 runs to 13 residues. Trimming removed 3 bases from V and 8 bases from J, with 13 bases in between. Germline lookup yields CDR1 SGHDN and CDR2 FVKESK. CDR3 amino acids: CASSHSQGGGYTF. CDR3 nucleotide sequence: TGTGCCAGCAGCCATTCACAGGGAGGAGGCTACACCTTC.

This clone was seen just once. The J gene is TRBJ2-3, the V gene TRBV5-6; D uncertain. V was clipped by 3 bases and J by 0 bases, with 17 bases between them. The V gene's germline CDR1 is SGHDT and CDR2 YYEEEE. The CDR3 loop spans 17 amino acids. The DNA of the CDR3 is TGTGCCAGCAGCTGGGCTTGGGTTTCAGCTAGCACAGATACGCAGTATTTT. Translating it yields CASSWAWVSASTDTQYF.

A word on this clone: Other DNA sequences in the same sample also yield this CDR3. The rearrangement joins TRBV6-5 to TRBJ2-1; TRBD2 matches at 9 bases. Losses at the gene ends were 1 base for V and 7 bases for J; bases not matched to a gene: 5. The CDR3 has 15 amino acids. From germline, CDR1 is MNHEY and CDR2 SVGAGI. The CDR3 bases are TGTGCCAGCAGTTACTTAGCGGGAGTAGGTAATGAGCAGTTCTTC. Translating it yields CASSYLAGVGNEQFF.

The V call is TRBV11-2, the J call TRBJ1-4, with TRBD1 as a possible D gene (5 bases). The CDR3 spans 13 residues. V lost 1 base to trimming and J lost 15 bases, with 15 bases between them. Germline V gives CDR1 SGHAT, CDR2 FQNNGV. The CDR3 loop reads CASSLGGGGALFF. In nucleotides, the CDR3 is TGTGCCAGCAGCTTAGGGGGCGGAGGAGCCTTGTTTTTT.

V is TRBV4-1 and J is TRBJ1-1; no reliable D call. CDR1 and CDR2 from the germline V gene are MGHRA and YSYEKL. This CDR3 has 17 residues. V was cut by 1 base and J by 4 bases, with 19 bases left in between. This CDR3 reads CASSQGGVDRPVTEAFF. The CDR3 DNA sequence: TGCGCCAGCAGCCAAGGTGGGGTAGACCGACCTGTCACTGAAGCTTTCTTT.

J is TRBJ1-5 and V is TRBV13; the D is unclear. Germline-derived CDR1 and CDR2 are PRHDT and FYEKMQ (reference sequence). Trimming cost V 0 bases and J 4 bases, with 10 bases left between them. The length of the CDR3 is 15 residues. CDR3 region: CASSLGRSLNQPQHF. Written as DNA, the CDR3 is TGTGCCAGCAGCTTAGGCCGTAGTTTGAATCAGCCCCAGCATTTT.

CDR3 coding DNA: TGCGCCAGCAGCTACAGTAGCGGGAGGGCCTCTACAGATACGCAGTATTTT. This translates into CASSYSSGRASTDTQYF. V usage is TRBV4-1 and J usage is TRBJ2-3; 11 bases fit TRBD2. Germline trimming cut 5 bases from V and 3 bases from J; bases unmatched to any gene: 10. The CDR3 has 17 residues. Germline lookup yields CDR1 MGHRA and CDR2 YSYEKL.

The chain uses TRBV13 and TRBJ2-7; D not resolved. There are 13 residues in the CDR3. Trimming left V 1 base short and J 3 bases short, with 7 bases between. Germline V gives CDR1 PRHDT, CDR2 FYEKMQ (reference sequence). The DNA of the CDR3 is TGTGCCAGCAGCTTAGACCTTAGCTACGAGCAGTACTTC. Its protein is CASSLDLSYEQYF. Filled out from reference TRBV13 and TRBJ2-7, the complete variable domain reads AAGVIQSPRHLIKEKRETATLKCYPIPRHDTVYWYQQGPGQDPQFLISFYEKMQSDKGSIPDRFSAQQFSDYHSELNMSSLELGDSALYFCASSLDLSYEQYFGPGTRLTVT.

CDR3 in amino acids: CASSPIAEPYPTQYF. Here the CDR3 DNA reads TGTGCCAGCTCACCTATAGCGGAACCTTACCCTACGCAGTATTTT. The V gene is TRBV18, the J gene TRBJ2-3, with D maybe TRBD2 (6 bases). The CDR3 totals 15 residues. From germline, CDR1 is KGHSH and CDR2 LQKENI. The ends were cut back, 3 bases at V and 8 bases at J, with 18 bases in the middle.

The CDR3 DNA reads TGTGCCAGCAGTTTTTTCGGGGCGCGAAAGACTGAAGCTTTCTTT. It codes for CASSFFGARKTEAFF. This chain uses TRBV28 with TRBJ1-1; D perhaps matches TRBD1 (5 bases). The CDR3 covers 15 residues. Germline V gene sequence: CDR1 MDHEN, CDR2 SYDVKM. With 3 bases removed from V and 5 bases from J, the gap between germline ends came to 16 bases.

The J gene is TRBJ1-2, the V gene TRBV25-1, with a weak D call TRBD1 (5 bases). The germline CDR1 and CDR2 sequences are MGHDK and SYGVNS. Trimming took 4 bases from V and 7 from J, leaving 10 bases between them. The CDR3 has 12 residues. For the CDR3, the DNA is TGTGCCAGCAGTGTGGGACGAGCTGGCTACACCTTC. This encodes CASSVGRAGYTF.

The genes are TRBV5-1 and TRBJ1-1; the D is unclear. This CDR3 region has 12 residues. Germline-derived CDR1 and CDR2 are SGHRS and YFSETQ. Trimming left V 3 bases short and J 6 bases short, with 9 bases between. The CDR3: CASSSKDAEAFF. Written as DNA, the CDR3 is TGCGCCAGCAGCTCAAAAGACGCTGAAGCTTTCTTT.

This chain's CDR3 is CASSLETGTYGYTF. CDR3 nucleotide sequence: TGCGCCAGCAGCTTGGAGACAGGGACCTATGGCTACACCTTC. The genes are TRBV5-1 and TRBJ1-2; 7 bases map to TRBD1. This CDR3 has 14 residues. Germline CDR1 SGHRS, CDR2 YFSETQ. The V gene end was trimmed by 0 bases and the J gene end by 4 bases; junction bases not matched to a gene: 3.

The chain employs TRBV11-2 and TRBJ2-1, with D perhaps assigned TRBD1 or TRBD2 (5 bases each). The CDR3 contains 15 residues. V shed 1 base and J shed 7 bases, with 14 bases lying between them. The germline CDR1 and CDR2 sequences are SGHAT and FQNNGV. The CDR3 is CASSLARERGNEQFF. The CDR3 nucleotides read TGTGCCAGCAGCTTAGCGAGGGAAAGGGGAAATGAGCAGTTCTTC.

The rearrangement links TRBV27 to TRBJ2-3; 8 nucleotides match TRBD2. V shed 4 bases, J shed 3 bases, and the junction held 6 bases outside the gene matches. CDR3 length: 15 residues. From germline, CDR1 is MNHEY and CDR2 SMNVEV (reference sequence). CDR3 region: CASSSIAGLTDTQYF. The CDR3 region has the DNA TGTGCCAGCAGTTCTATAGCGGGGTTGACAGATACGCAGTATTTT.

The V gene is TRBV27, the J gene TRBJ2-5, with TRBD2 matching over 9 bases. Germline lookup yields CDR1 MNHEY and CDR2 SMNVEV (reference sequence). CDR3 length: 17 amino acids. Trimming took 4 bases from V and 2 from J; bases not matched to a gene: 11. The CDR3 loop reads CASSSLLSGRIQETQYF. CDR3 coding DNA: TGTGCCAGCAGTTCGCTTCTCAGCGGGAGGATACAAGAGACCCAGTACTTC.

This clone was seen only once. CDR3 bases: TGTGCCAGCAGCCATGGACAGGGGAATGAAAAACTGTTTTTT. This codes for CASSHGQGNEKLFF. This chain connects TRBV11-2 to TRBJ1-4; TRBD1 aligns across 9 bases. V dropped 5 bases and J dropped 5; count of bases not matched to a gene: 3. The CDR3 loop spans 14 amino acids. Germline V gives CDR1 SGHAT, CDR2 FQNNGV.

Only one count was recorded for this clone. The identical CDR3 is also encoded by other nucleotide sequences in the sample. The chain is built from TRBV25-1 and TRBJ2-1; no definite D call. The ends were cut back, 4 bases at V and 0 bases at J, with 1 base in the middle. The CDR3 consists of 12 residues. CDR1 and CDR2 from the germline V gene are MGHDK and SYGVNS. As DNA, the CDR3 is TGTGCCAGCAGTGTCTCCTACAATGAGCAGTTCTTC. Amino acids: CASSVSYNEQFF.

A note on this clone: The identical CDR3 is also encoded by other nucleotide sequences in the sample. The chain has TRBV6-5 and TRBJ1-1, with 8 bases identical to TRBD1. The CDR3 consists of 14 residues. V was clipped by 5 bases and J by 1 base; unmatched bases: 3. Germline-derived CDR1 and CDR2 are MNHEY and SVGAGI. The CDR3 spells CASSLGQANTEAFF. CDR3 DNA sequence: TGTGCCAGCAGTCTGGGACAGGCGAACACTGAAGCTTTCTTT.

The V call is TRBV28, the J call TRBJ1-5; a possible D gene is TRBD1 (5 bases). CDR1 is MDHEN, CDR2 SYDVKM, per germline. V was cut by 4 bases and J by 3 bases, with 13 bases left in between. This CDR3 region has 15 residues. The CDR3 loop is CASSSTDSNNQPQHF. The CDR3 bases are TGTGCCAGCAGTTCCACTGACAGCAACAATCAGCCCCAGCATTTT.

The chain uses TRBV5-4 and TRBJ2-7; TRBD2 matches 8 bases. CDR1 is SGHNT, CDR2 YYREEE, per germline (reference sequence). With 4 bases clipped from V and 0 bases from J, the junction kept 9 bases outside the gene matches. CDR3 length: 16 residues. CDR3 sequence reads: CASSPDRGGLSYEQYF. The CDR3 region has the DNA TGTGCCAGCAGCCCGGACCGGGGGGGCCTCTCCTACGAGCAGTACTTC.

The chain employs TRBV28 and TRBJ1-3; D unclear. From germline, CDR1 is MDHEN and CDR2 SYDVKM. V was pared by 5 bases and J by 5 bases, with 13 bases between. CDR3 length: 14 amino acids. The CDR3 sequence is CASSISGVRNTIYF. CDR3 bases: TGTGCCAGCAGTATATCCGGGGTCCGAAACACCATATATTTT.

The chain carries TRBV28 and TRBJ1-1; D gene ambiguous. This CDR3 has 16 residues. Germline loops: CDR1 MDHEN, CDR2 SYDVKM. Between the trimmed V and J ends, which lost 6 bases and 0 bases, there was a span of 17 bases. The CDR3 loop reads CASSALSAGMNTEAFF. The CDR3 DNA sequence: TGTGCCAGCAGCGCCCTCTCGGCGGGCATGAACACTGAAGCTTTCTTT.

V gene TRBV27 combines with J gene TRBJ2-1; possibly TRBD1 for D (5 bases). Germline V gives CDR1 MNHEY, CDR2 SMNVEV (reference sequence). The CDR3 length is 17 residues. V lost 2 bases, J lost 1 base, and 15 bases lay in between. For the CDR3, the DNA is TGTGCCAGCAGTTTAGGGAACGTTGGGGCTTCCTACAATGAGCAGTTCTTC. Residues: CASSLGNVGASYNEQFF.

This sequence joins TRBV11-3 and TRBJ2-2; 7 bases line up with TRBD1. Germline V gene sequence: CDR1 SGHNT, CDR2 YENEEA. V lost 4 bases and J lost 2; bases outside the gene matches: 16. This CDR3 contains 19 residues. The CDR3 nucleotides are TGTGCCAGCAGCTCCCGACTAAGGGGACAGTCCTTCAACACCGGGGAGCTGTTTTTT. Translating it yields CASSSRLRGQSFNTGELFF.